This TCR beta chain was profiled in a study of cytomegalovirus exposure and HLA in healthy donors (dated by TCRdb to about 2017). Background on the whole study: According to a later analysis, one platform produced both the 110 or so validation repertoires and the 620 or so repertoires of the first cohort. To predict cytomegalovirus infection status, the study brought together high-throughput TCR immunosequencing, statistical association of individual TCRs with disease status, and machine learning. A separate validation cohort of 90 to 150 different subjects was used in addition to the 666-subject first cohort. The aim of the study was to test whether cataloging public T cell receptors could identify signatures of past pathogen exposure.

CDR1 is given as GTSNPN and CDR2 as SVGIG, both from the germline V gene (reference sequence). The CDR3 goes from the cysteine to the phenylalanine over 14 residues. The retained sequence is limited to the CDR3, 42 bases, with the frame set at the first base. The trim is 0 bases for V and 8 bases for J, with a gap of 16 bases between the germline ends. The donors were included in the validation cohort of around 120 subjects, a group kept apart from the approximately 670-subject first cohort. Library preparation used the immunoSEQ multiplex PCR assay. In the authors' own workflow: To diagnose cytomegalovirus status from the catalog of TCR beta chain sequences, a statistical classification framework was built. As stored in TCRdb, this immuneACCESS dataset retains in-frame rearrangements with V and J assigned. A fraction of the clones does not appear; measured against another copy, unresolved V genes explain less than half of the discrepancy, and the remainder lacks a known reason. V and J calls and clone size are given by that table; D and trimming were obtained from the DNA. The sample table holds more than 90,000 clones, of which 80% to 95% were seen once. About 1% of the sample comes from the top ten.

As to this clone: Its antigen remains unidentified. No base quality values were provided; no much bigger clone lies one nucleotide off.

The study at large found these results: A few of the identified cytomegalovirus-associated TCR beta chains were confirmed in vitro to be specific for cytomegalovirus antigens. All 120 repertoires were used to score co-occurrence in the validation cohort in a later analysis, because that analysis had no HLA typing for the cohort. While some public TCRs were present in many individuals, most TCR sequences turned up only very rarely across donors. A later analysis found that TCRs clustered in the first cohort also tended to co-occur in the 120 validation repertoires, with 94% of cluster scores above 0. According to the authors, the approach could potentially be generalized to other disease states and immunological phenotypes. The study listed 150 to 200 TCR beta chains as associated with cytomegalovirus. The classifier was reported to diagnose cytomegalovirus status with high specificity and sensitivity in both the original and validation cohorts.

This receptor was taken from a woman between 25 and 40 years old in good health and CMV-seropositive. The sample comprised PBMCs. The sequence is built from TRBV30 and TRBJ1-2; no D gene is confidently identified. The CDR3 here reads CAWSVDPRTGGYTF. The bases are TGTGCCTGGAGTGTAGACCCCCGTACGGGAGGCTACACCTTC.